The sequence of this TCR beta chain was determined in a study of cytomegalovirus exposure and HLA in healthy donors. On the study more broadly: Roughly 80 million unique TCRs from HLA-typed donors were held in an early data release. The study placed approximately 80% of its 398 genotyped donors in the Caucasian-associated ancestry cluster.

As for this clone: Its target is unknown.

General study results and limits: A later analysis showed HLA-associated TCR beta chains outstripping equally common others in clonal expansion. HLA-A and HLA-B allele assignments for most subjects were reportedly predicted accurately using TCR beta sequences.

Primers included in the PCR were 60 Vbeta and 13 Jbeta primers. The method was immunoSEQ multiplex PCR; TCRdb's version includes in-frame clones alone and lacks a portion of them. Of approximately 170,000 clones listed, 70% to 75% are singletons. The CDR3 is made up of 16 amino acids. The ends lost 1 base at V and 4 bases at J; junction bases unmatched: 2. In germline, CDR1 is SEHNR, CDR2 FQNEAQ (reference sequence). V is TRBV7-9 and J is TRBJ2-1; TRBD2 agrees at 12 bases. This TCR derives from a woman in her 30s in good health and CMV-seropositive. The specimen was PBMCs. CDR3 in DNA: TGTGCCAGCAGCTTAGAGCTAGCGGGAGGGTACAATGAGCAGTTCTTC. It specifies CASSLELAGGYNEQFF.